These T cell receptor beta chains were read from a single sample in a study of blood T cell repertoires in COVID-19. This table comes from immunoSEQ multiplex PCR, and its TCRdb copy is limited to in-frame clones, with some not included. The data hold fewer than 250,000 clones, with around 82% observed a single time. The sample comprised peripheral blood. The receptors were sampled from a woman aged 40-49 years with active or convalescent COVID-19. Both conserved end residues are part of each CDR3. A D gene is named only where the DNA matches it firmly. Size is omitted from some rows. Given values are once, few, many or a class for expanded clones.

D	size	V	J	CDR3	DNA
TRBD2	NA	TRBV6-2/TRBV6-3	TRBJ2-5	CASSSAGGPGTRLETQYF	TGTGCCAGCAGTTCAGCGGGAGGGCCTGGGACGAGGTTGGAGACCCAGTACTTC
TRBD2	NA	TRBV13	TRBJ2-5	CASRTSGGGETQYF	TGTGCCAGCAGAACAAGCGGGGGCGGGGAGACCCAGTACTTC
NA	NA	TRBV30	TRBJ2-1	CAWTRDYNEQFF	TGTGCCTGGACACGGGACTACAATGAGCAGTTCTTC
NA	NA	TRBV29-1	TRBJ2-5	CSVGRPTRGDETQYF	TGCAGCGTTGGAAGGCCGACAAGGGGCGACGAGACCCAGTACTTC
TRBD2	NA	TRBV2	TRBJ2-7	CAGRDSLYEQYF	TGTGCCGGGAGGGACTCGCTCTACGAGCAGTACTTC
TRBD1	NA	TRBV7-9	TRBJ2-7	CASSLWVGTGGYEQYF	TGTGCCAGCAGCTTATGGGTTGGGACAGGGGGGTACGAGCAGTACTTC
NA	NA	TRBV12-3/TRBV12-4	TRBJ1-1	CASMTENIEAFF	TGTGCCAGCATGACAGAAAACATTGAAGCTTTCTTT
NA	NA	TRBV11-3	TRBJ1-6	CASTTAGSPLHF	TGTGCCAGCACCACTGCTGGTTCACCCCTCCACTTT
TRBD1	NA	TRBV18	TRBJ1-2	CASSRGDRAGYTF	TGTGCCAGCTCACGAGGGGACAGGGCTGGCTACACCTTC
TRBD1	NA	TRBV7-9	TRBJ1-5	CASSLEGQYQPQHF	TGTGCCAGCAGCTTAGAGGGACAGTATCAGCCCCAGCATTTT
TRBD1	few	TRBV19	TRBJ2-5	CASSSGQGLAETQYF	TGTGCCAGTAGTTCGGGACAGGGTTTGGCAGAGACCCAGTACTTC
TRBD2	NA	TRBV2	TRBJ2-6	CASIRSQLASSGANVLTF	TGTGCCAGCATACGCTCGCAACTAGCGAGCTCTGGGGCCAACGTCCTGACTTTC
NA	NA	TRBV5-1	TRBJ1-2	CASNKLEQGSYGYTF	TGCGCCAGCAACAAGCTCGAACAGGGAAGCTATGGCTACACCTTC
TRBD1	once	TRBV18	TRBJ1-4	CASSWGQGDEKLFF	TGTGCCAGCTCTTGGGGACAGGGAGACGAAAAACTGTTTTTT
NA	once	TRBV29-1	TRBJ1-1	CSVDRRGLMNTEAFF	TGCAGCGTTGACCGCAGGGGTTTGATGAACACTGAAGCTTTCTTT
TRBD1	NA	TRBV24-1	TRBJ2-3	CATSDGRDRGTDTQYF	TGTGCCACCAGTGATGGCCGGGACAGGGGCACAGATACGCAGTATTTT
TRBD1	NA	TRBV27	TRBJ1-2	CASSSPGTGSSHGYTF	TGTGCCAGCAGTTCCCCGGGGACAGGCTCATCTCATGGCTACACCTTC
NA	NA	TRBV2	TRBJ2-7	CASGQTYEQYF	TGTGCCAGCGGACAGACCTACGAGCAGTACTTC
TRBD1	NA	TRBV19	TRBJ1-6	CASSPNRGLSSYNSPLHF	TGTGCCAGTAGTCCAAACAGGGGCTTAAGCTCCTATAATTCACCCCTCCACTTT
NA	once	TRBV4-3	TRBJ1-4	CASSQNTGINEKLFF	TGCGCCAGCAGCCAAAACACAGGGATTAATGAAAAACTGTTTTTT
NA	NA	TRBV29-1	TRBJ2-6	CSVPQSGSGANVLTF	TGCAGCGTTCCACAATCCGGGTCGGGGGCCAACGTCCTGACTTTC
TRBD2	NA	TRBV5-5	TRBJ2-5	CASSPGTSGSSETQYF	TGTGCCAGCAGCCCCGGGACTAGCGGGAGTAGCGAGACCCAGTACTTC
NA	NA	TRBV28	TRBJ1-2	CASSAYGYGYTF	TGTGCCAGCAGCGCCTACGGTTATGGCTACACCTTC
TRBD2	NA	TRBV7-2	TRBJ2-7	CASSSTSGTYEQYF	TGTGCCAGCAGCTCCACTAGCGGAACCTACGAGCAGTACTTC
NA	NA	TRBV15	TRBJ1-4	CATSRDFSGGREKLFF	TGTGCCACCAGCAGAGATTTTTCGGGAGGTCGGGAAAAACTGTTTTTT
TRBD1	NA	TRBV11-2	TRBJ2-2	CASSVTGTGVTGELFF	TGTGCCAGCAGCGTAACCGGGACAGGAGTCACCGGGGAGCTGTTTTTT
TRBD1	NA	TRBV3-1/TRBV3-2	TRBJ1-5	CASSQSSQTGLISNQPQHF	TGTGCCAGCAGCCAATCGTCCCAGACAGGGCTTATCTCGAATCAGCCCCAGCATTTT
NA	NA	TRBV19	TRBJ1-6	CASSIGQGLDNSPLHF	TGTGCCAGTAGTATAGGCCAGGGGCTTGATAATTCACCCCTCCACTTT
NA	NA	TRBV24-1	TRBJ2-7	CATSDLNGFSEQYF	TGTGCCACCAGTGATTTGAACGGGTTCTCCGAGCAGTACTTC
NA	NA	TRBV12-2	TRBJ1-4	CASRLPNETGTNEKLFF	TGTGCAAGTCGCTTACCAAACGAGACAGGGACCAATGAAAAACTGTTTTTT
TRBD2	NA	TRBV9	TRBJ2-6	CASSVRAGAGANVLTF	TGTGCCAGCAGCGTAAGAGCGGGGGCTGGGGCCAACGTCCTGACTTTC
NA	NA	TRBV11-2	TRBJ1-2	CASKKDYTFYGYTF	TGTGCCAGCAAAAAAGACTACACCTTCTATGGCTACACCTTC
NA	NA	TRBV10-1	TRBJ1-1	CASSENGEAFF	TGCGCCAGCAGTGAGAACGGTGAAGCTTTCTTT
NA	NA	TRBV7-9	TRBJ2-7	CASSPSNFLGRYEQYF	TGTGCCAGCAGCCCGTCGAACTTCCTTGGGCGCTACGAGCAGTACTTC
TRBD1	NA	TRBV3-1/TRBV3-2	TRBJ2-3	CASSHLSRDRGTDTQYF	TGTGCCAGCAGCCATTTATCCCGGGACAGGGGCACAGATACGCAGTATTTT
NA	NA	TRBV11-2	TRBJ2-3	CASTQDPLRGTDTQYF	TGTGCCAGCACCCAAGACCCCCTTCGGGGCACAGATACGCAGTATTTT
NA	once	TRBV7-2	TRBJ1-5	CASSSGREDQPQHF	TGTGCCAGCAGCTCAGGGAGGGAGGATCAGCCCCAGCATTTT
TRBD1	NA	TRBV19	TRBJ1-1	CASSRTGRDEAFF	TGTGCCAGTAGTCGGACAGGGAGAGATGAAGCTTTCTTT
NA	NA	TRBV7-2	TRBJ2-5	CASSFLAGLHDF	TGTGCCAGCAGCTTTCTGGCGGGGCTCCACGACTTC
TRBD1	once	TRBV19	TRBJ1-5	CATEGTVNQPQHF	TGTGCCACGGAGGGGACAGTCAATCAGCCCCAGCATTTT
NA	NA	TRBV30	TRBJ1-2	CATSRMSGYGYTF	TGTGCCACGTCGCGCATGTCGGGGTATGGCTACACCTTC
NA	few	TRBV19	TRBJ1-4	CASSEAGLNEKLFF	TGTGCCAGTAGTGAAGCAGGCTTGAATGAAAAACTGTTTTTT
NA	NA	TRBV7-8	TRBJ1-2	CASSLSWTENSNYGYTF	TGTGCCAGCAGCTTAAGTTGGACAGAGAACTCTAACTATGGCTACACCTTC
NA	NA	TRBV9	TRBJ1-1	CASSDPGTQNTEAFF	TGTGCCAGCAGCGACCCAGGGACACAGAACACTGAAGCTTTCTTT
TRBD1	NA	TRBV27	TRBJ2-5	CASSPDRGQETQYF	TGTGCCAGCAGTCCAGACAGGGGTCAAGAGACCCAGTACTTC